The rows below give T cell receptor beta chains drawn from one sample of a study of primary melanoma T cells and metastatic recurrence. Produced via immunoSEQ multiplex PCR; TCRdb's table is partial and in-frame only. The sample holds about 300 clones, roughly four fifths seen once. The source material was melanoma tumor tissue. All receptors derive from a human donor with melanoma. Each CDR3 is given without its conserved first and last residue. The D gene is left open where the match is weak.

V gene	D gene	J gene	CDR3 protein
TRBV19	-	TRBJ2-2	ASSILRGANTGELF
TRBV19	-	TRBJ2-1	ASSIVQGPYNEQF
TRBV11-3	-	TRBJ1-5	ASSLVPPENQPQH
TRBV11-3	-	TRBJ2-3	ASSLFVSTDTQY
TRBV23-1	TRBD1	TRBJ1-1	ASSFPGQGTAEAF
TRBV6-8	-	TRBJ1-3	ASSGGPTSGNTIY
TRBV18	-	TRBJ2-6	ASSSDALSGANVLT
TRBV29-1	-	TRBJ1-2	SVPGYNYGYT
TRBV12-5	-	TRBJ1-2	ASYRDKYYGYT
TRBV11-3	TRBD1	TRBJ1-2	ASSDRDSFNYGYT
TRBV11-3	-	TRBJ1-1	ASSLAEGGNTEAF
TRBV6-8	-	TRBJ2-1	ASRGLSGEQF
TRBV11-3	-	TRBJ2-2	ASSLGTTNTGELF
TRBV19	TRBD2	TRBJ2-7	ASSAGLAVYEQY
TRBV6-7	-	TRBJ2-1	ASSYSTEANEQF
TRBV29-1	-	TRBJ2-7	SVKGVHGGPYEQY
TRBV5-1	-	TRBJ1-5	ASSLAGDSNQPQH
TRBV18	-	TRBJ2-3	ASSPDTDTQY
TRBV7-6	-	TRBJ2-5	ASSSQPGGQETQY
TRBV6-8	-	TRBJ1-2	ASSALPGTYGYT
TRBV9	TRBD1	TRBJ1-4	ASSRTGDNEKLF
TRBV19	-	TRBJ2-2	ASTYMGRAGELF
TRBV19	TRBD2	TRBJ2-5	ASSPRLAGTETQY
TRBV15	-	TRBJ1-4	ATSRDRGATNEKLF
TRBV11-3	TRBD1	TRBJ2-5	ASSRDRGGETQY
TRBV19	TRBD2	TRBJ2-7	ASSMWASGGTSSYEQY
TRBV19	TRBD1	TRBJ1-1	ASSGRDRATEAF
TRBV1	-	TRBJ1-5	ASSQQQGISNQPQH
TRBV14	-	TRBJ2-3	ASSQAVGTQY